The entry below gives a single T cell receptor (beta chain) sequence along with its context. Clones were read by immunoSEQ multiplex PCR, and TCRdb kept only the in-frame ones, dropping some. The data show over 100,000 clones, about three quarters seen once. This sample was included in a study of PD-1 blockade in mismatch repair-deficient tumors. Trimming cost V 1 base and J 7 bases, with 17 bases left between them. The CDR3 sequence is 16 residues long. Germline values: CDR1 LGHNT, CDR2 FRNRAP. Sequenced here: peripheral blood, sampled about 60 weeks after starting pembrolizumab. The clonotype comes from an adult with mismatch repair-deficient cancer. The V gene is TRBV12-5, the J gene TRBJ2-1, with TRBD2 as a possible D gene (5 bases). CDR3: CASGLGSDSAKNEQFF. In DNA form, the CDR3 reads TGTGCTAGTGGTTTGGGTTCGGATAGCGCGAAGAATGAGCAGTTCTTC.